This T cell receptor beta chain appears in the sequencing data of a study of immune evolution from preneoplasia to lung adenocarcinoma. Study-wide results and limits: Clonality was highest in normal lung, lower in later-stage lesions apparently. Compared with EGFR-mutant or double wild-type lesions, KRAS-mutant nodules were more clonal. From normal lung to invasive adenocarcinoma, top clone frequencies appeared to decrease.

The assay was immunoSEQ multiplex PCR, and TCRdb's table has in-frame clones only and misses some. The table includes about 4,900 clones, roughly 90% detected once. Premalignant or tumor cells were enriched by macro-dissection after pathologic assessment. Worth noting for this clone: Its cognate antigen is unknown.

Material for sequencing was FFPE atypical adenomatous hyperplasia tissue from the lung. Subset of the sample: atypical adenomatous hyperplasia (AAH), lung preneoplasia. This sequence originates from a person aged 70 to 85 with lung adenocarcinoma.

Here the CDR3 reads CASSLVRPGRTTGELFF. The CDR3 nucleotides are TGTGCCAGCAGCTTAGTCCGGCCCGGGAGGACCACCGGGGAGCTGTTTTTT. The chain combines TRBV7-6 with TRBJ2-2; 7 bases line up with TRBD2. This CDR3 has 17 residues. V shed 1 base and J 4 bases; nucleotides not matched to a gene: 9. The germline gives CDR1 SGHVS, CDR2 FNYEAQ. The full variable domain, rest sourced from reference TRBV7-6 and TRBJ2-2, is GAGVSQSPRYKVTKRGQDVALRCDPISGHVSLYWYRQALGQGPEFLTYFNYEAQQDKSGLPNDRFSAERPEGSISTLTIQRTEQRDSAMYRCASSLVRPGRTTGELFFGEGSRLTVL.